The rows below give T cell receptor beta chains drawn from one sample of a study of cytomegalovirus exposure and HLA in healthy donors. Libraries were prepared by immunoSEQ multiplex PCR; TCRdb keeps only in-frame clonotypes and omits some of them. The sample has about 110,000 clones, 60% to 80% seen once. Sequenced: PBMCs. These receptors were taken from a boy between 10 and 17 years old in good health and CMV-seronegative. CDR3s include the opening cysteine and the closing phenylalanine or tryptophan.

J gene,V gene,CDR3 protein
TRBJ1-3,TRBV5-6,CASSLFGDLTGDTGNTIYF
TRBJ1-4,TRBV25-1,CASSEFLGQGNEKLFF
TRBJ1-2,TRBV4-3,CASSQDFTRGNYGYTF
TRBJ2-3,TRBV5-1,CASSRAQGASTDTQYF
TRBJ1-1,TRBV11-2,CASSLDGAMNTEAFF
TRBJ1-3,TRBV19,CASSIGVIGGNTIYF
TRBJ2-2,TRBV7-9,CASSLGQIGELFF
TRBJ2-1,TRBV27,CASSTGTSGHNEQFF
TRBJ1-4,TRBV7-6,CASSPGGEKLFF
TRBJ2-7,TRBV6-1,CASTKEAGGPYEQYF
TRBJ2-6,TRBV7-6,CASTHQQGSGANVLTF
TRBJ2-7,TRBV5-1,CASSLDWGSAYEQYF
TRBJ1-2,TRBV7-2,CASSSPGVYGYTF
TRBJ2-3,TRBV5-4,CASSFKAGAADTQYF
TRBJ1-4,TRBV30,CAWSVTGGIGKLFF
TRBJ1-5,TRBV6-5,CASSYSRNQPQHF
TRBJ2-7,TRBV5-1,CASSLEGTGYEQYF